This entry describes one T cell receptor beta chain. The sample belongs to a study of blood T cell repertoires in COVID-19. Study information: PBMCs, B-cell-depleted T cells, or T cells were the source of the cDNA or gDNA that made up the material.

Original processing notes: Nucleated cell counts were estimated from reference gene primer amplification. Assay used: immunoSEQ multiplex PCR; TCRdb lists only in-frame clones, some missing. The V and J calls and the clone size are those of that table, but D and trimming were determined from the DNA. The table includes approximately 230,000 clones, just over 85% detected once. This sequence was found in a young man who had recovered from COVID-19. Sequencing was carried out using peripheral blood.

The CDR3 nucleotides are TGTGCCAGCAGTTACTCCGCTGACAGGTTCTACGAGCAGTACTTC. It encodes CASSYSADRFYEQYF. The rearrangement uses TRBV6-5 and TRBJ2-7, with a weak D call TRBD1 (6 bases). The CDR3 is 15 residues long. Trimming stripped 0 bases from V and 3 bases from J, with 12 bases between. Germline CDR1 MNHEY, CDR2 SVGAGI.